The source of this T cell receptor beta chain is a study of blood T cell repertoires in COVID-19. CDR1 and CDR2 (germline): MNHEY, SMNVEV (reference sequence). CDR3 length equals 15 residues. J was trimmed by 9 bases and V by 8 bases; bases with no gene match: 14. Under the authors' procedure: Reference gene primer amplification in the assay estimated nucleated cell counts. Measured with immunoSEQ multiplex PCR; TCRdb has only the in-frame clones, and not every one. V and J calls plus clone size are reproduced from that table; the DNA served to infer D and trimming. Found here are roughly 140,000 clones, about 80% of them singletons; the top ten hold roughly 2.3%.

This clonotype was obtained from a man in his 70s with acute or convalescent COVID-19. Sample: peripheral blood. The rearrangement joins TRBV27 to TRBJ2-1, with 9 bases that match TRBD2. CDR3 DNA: TGTGCCAGCCTGGGGGCGGGAGGGCATTTAGGTGAGCAGTTCTTC. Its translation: CASLGAGGHLGEQFF.